This T cell receptor beta chain was identified in a study of blood T cell repertoires in COVID-19. Study background: The cDNA or gDNA used as material had been derived from T cells, B-cell-depleted T cells, or PBMCs.

V lost 5 bases to trimming and J lost 7 bases; unmatched junction nucleotides: 11. Germline V gene lookup returns CDR1 LNHNV and CDR2 YYDKDF (reference sequence). The length of the CDR3 is 16 residues. Profiled with immunoSEQ multiplex PCR; TCRdb holds only in-frame clones, not every one. The table shows 270,000 or so clones, with 65% to 85% occurring only once. Recruitment covered 20 to 25 US areas and drew participants whose ages spanned roughly 18 to 90 years. The sample taken for sequencing was PBMCs or T cells enriched from blood (not recorded which). This chain uses TRBV15 with TRBJ2-4, with 10 bases lining up with TRBD2. This clonotype was obtained from a man aged 50 to 59 who had recovered from COVID-19. CDR3: CATSFQREGPRNIQYF. The CDR3, as DNA: TGTGCCACCAGCTTCCAGCGGGAGGGCCCCCGGAACATTCAGTACTTC.